This TCR beta chain was recovered during a study of T cell repertoires in aging, cancer and after chemotherapy. Study findings and constraints: Untreated cancer patients had significantly lower blood TCR diversity than age-matched healthy donors. Thymic emigration or peripheral T cell expansion may be impaired by lymphoid organ infiltration in hematological cancer. In healthy donors, age-related TCR diversity loss mainly reflected lost richness.

TCR beta rearrangements were amplified from peripheral blood genomic DNA. CDR1 is GTSNPN, CDR2 SVGIG, per germline (reference sequence). The V and J ends lost 1 base and 5 bases respectively, with 11 bases between them. CDR3 size: 13 residues. A word on this clonotype: Antigen specificity is unknown.

Multiplex touch-down PCR with TRB-A/B primers amplified rearranged V-D-J TRB sequences. TCRdb independently ran MiXCR on the multiplex PCR reads; one entry per CDR3 protein. The sample shows about 680 distinct CDR3 sequences, about 31% of them seen only once. Sequencing was performed on blood. The chain carries TRBV30 and TRBJ1-2, with D tentatively TRBD1 (5 bases). The receptor comes from a human donor with a blood cancer. The chain's CDR3 is CAWSASGTYGYTF. Here the CDR3 DNA reads TGTGCCTGGAGTGCGAGTGGGACTTATGGCTACACCTTC. The full variable domain, completed using reference TRBV30 and TRBJ1-2, is SQTIHQWPATLVQPVGSPLSLECTVEGTSNPNLYWYRQAAGRGLQLLFYSVGIGQISSEVPQNLSASRPQDRQFILSSKKLLLSDSGFYLCAWSASGTYGYTFGSGTRLTVV.